The rows below give T cell receptor beta chains drawn from one sample of a study of blood T cell repertoires in COVID-19. Generated by immunoSEQ multiplex PCR, the TCRdb table keeps only in-frame clones and is missing some. The data show a few hundred thousand clones, roughly 88% seen once. The sequencing sample was made of PBMCs or T cells enriched from blood (not recorded which). These receptors were obtained from a man younger than 35 who had recovered from COVID-19. The CDR3 runs from the conserved cysteine through the conserved F or W. Fields, in order: J gene, V gene, D gene, clone size, CDR3 protein, CDR3 DNA. The D gene is left open where the match is weak. Clone size is shown for a subset of rows, as once, few, many or a class of expanded clone.

J: TRBJ2-7
V: TRBV3-1/TRBV3-2
D: TRBD2
size: .
CDR3: CASSFRPGTSFLPEQYF
DNA: TGTGCCAGCAGCTTCAGACCCGGGACTAGCTTCCTCCCTGAGCAGTACTTC

J: TRBJ1-2
V: TRBV7-9
D: TRBD1
size: .
CDR3: CASSREFTGGLDYGYTF
DNA: TGTGCCAGCAGCCGAGAATTTACAGGGGGTCTGGACTATGGCTACACCTTC

J: TRBJ1-1
V: TRBV3-1/TRBV3-2
D: TRBD1
size: .
CDR3: CASSLGDSRAFF
DNA: TGTGCCAGCAGCCTAGGGGACAGCAGGGCTTTCTTT

J: TRBJ2-7
V: TRBV20-1
D: .
size: .
CDR3: CSAIQYEQYF
DNA: TGCAGTGCTATCCAATACGAGCAGTACTTC

J: TRBJ1-2
V: TRBV5-1
D: .
size: .
CDR3: CASSLEIGVGGYTF
DNA: TGCGCCAGCAGCTTGGAGATAGGGGTGGGAGGCTACACCTTC

J: TRBJ2-5
V: TRBV28
D: TRBD1
size: once
CDR3: CASSFRDRVPETQYF
DNA: TGTGCCAGCAGTTTCCGGGACAGGGTGCCAGAGACCCAGTACTTC

J: TRBJ1-5
V: TRBV5-1
D: TRBD1
size: few
CDR3: CASSLEWGTGSVFGQPQHF
DNA: TGCGCCAGCAGCTTGGAGTGGGGGACAGGGAGCGTCTTCGGTCAGCCCCAGCATTTT

J: TRBJ1-1
V: TRBV28
D: TRBD1
size: .
CDR3: CATKPPGGWTEAFF
DNA: TGTGCCACCAAACCCCCAGGGGGTTGGACTGAAGCTTTCTTT

J: TRBJ2-1
V: TRBV3-1/TRBV3-2
D: TRBD2
size: .
CDR3: CASSQGTSSYNEQFF
DNA: TGTGCCAGCAGCCAAGGGACTAGCAGCTACAATGAGCAGTTCTTC

J: TRBJ2-1
V: TRBV27
D: .
size: once
CDR3: CAAGAYNEQFF
DNA: TGTGCCGCTGGAGCCTACAATGAGCAGTTCTTC

J: TRBJ1-3
V: TRBV18
D: .
size: .
CDR3: CASSPPANSGNTIYF
DNA: TGTGCCAGCTCACCACCAGCAAACTCTGGAAACACCATATATTTT

J: TRBJ2-3
V: TRBV25-1
D: TRBD2
size: .
CDR3: CASKRAGDTDTQYF
DNA: TGTGCCAGTAAACGGGCGGGAGACACAGATACGCAGTATTTT

J: TRBJ1-5
V: TRBV19
D: .
size: .
CDR3: CASSIDLDQPQHF
DNA: TGTGCCAGTAGTATAGATCTCGATCAGCCCCAGCATTTT

J: TRBJ1-1
V: TRBV28
D: .
size: .
CDR3: CASKPGINSEAFF
DNA: TGTGCCAGCAAGCCAGGGATAAACAGTGAAGCTTTCTTT

J: TRBJ1-2
V: TRBV7-9
D: .
size: .
CDR3: CASSSWTEVSNYGYTF
DNA: TGTGCCAGCAGCTCGTGGACAGAAGTTTCTAACTATGGCTACACCTTC

J: TRBJ1-2
V: TRBV6-6
D: .
size: .
CDR3: CASSATRKSNYGYTF
DNA: TGTGCCAGCAGTGCGACCAGGAAATCTAACTATGGCTACACCTTC

J: TRBJ2-1
V: TRBV15
D: TRBD2
size: .
CDR3: CATSRGGSGLYNEQFF
DNA: TGTGCCACCAGCAGAGGCGGGAGTGGCCTCTACAATGAGCAGTTCTTC

J: TRBJ2-7
V: TRBV3-1/TRBV3-2
D: .
size: .
CDR3: CASSSGSISLTFYEQYF
DNA: TGTGCCAGCAGCTCCGGGAGCATTAGCCTAACCTTCTACGAGCAGTACTTC

J: TRBJ1-1
V: TRBV29-1
D: .
size: .
CDR3: CSERRNSGTEAFF
DNA: TGCAGCGAGCGACGGAATTCGGGCACTGAAGCTTTCTTT

J: TRBJ2-4
V: TRBV10-3
D: .
size: .
CDR3: CAIQEELAKNIQYF
DNA: TGTGCCATCCAAGAGGAGTTAGCCAAAAACATTCAGTACTTC

J: TRBJ1-1
V: TRBV14
D: .
size: .
CDR3: CASSQQQESNTEAFF
DNA: TGTGCCAGCAGCCAACAACAGGAATCGAACACTGAAGCTTTCTTT

J: TRBJ1-5
V: TRBV29-1
D: .
size: .
CDR3: CSVEIQVNQPQHF
DNA: TGCAGCGTTGAAATCCAGGTCAATCAGCCCCAGCATTTT

J: TRBJ2-3
V: TRBV5-1
D: TRBD1
size: .
CDR3: CASSAGTGVSAQDTQYF
DNA: TGCGCCAGCAGCGCCGGGACAGGGGTTTCCGCACAAGATACGCAGTATTTT

J: TRBJ1-2
V: TRBV7-9
D: TRBD1
size: .
CDR3: CASSFGQGVGYGYTF
DNA: TGTGCCAGCAGCTTCGGACAGGGGGTAGGCTATGGCTACACCTTC

J: TRBJ2-7
V: TRBV5-4
D: TRBD1
size: .
CDR3: CASSLAPGQGNLYEQYF
DNA: TGTGCCAGCAGCTTGGCCCCTGGACAGGGTAATCTCTACGAGCAGTACTTC

J: TRBJ1-5
V: TRBV5-1
D: TRBD1
size: .
CDR3: CASSPGQGVQPQHF
DNA: TGCGCCAGCAGCCCGGGACAGGGGGTTCAGCCCCAGCATTTT

J: TRBJ2-1
V: TRBV7-2
D: TRBD2
size: once
CDR3: CASSLTRTSAYEQFF
DNA: TGTGCCAGCAGCCTGACCCGGACTAGCGCTTATGAGCAGTTCTTC

J: TRBJ1-1
V: TRBV14
D: .
size: .
CDR3: CASSQEQGPQAFF
DNA: TGTGCCAGCAGCCAGGAACAGGGCCCCCAAGCTTTCTTT

J: TRBJ1-5
V: TRBV28
D: TRBD1
size: .
CDR3: CASRGTGGVQPQHF
DNA: TGTGCCAGCAGGGGGACAGGGGGCGTTCAGCCCCAGCATTTT

J: TRBJ2-7
V: TRBV5-1
D: TRBD1
size: .
CDR3: CASSLAPPGTGINEQYF
DNA: TGCGCCAGCAGCTTGGCCCCTCCCGGGACAGGGATCAACGAGCAGTACTTC

J: TRBJ1-4
V: TRBV2
D: .
size: .
CDR3: CASSYDRRKLFF
DNA: TGTGCCAGCAGTTATGACAGGAGGAAACTGTTTTTT

J: TRBJ1-2
V: TRBV29-1
D: TRBD1
size: once
CDR3: CSAGTGGYGYTF
DNA: TGCAGCGCCGGGACAGGAGGTTATGGCTACACCTTC

J: TRBJ1-2
V: TRBV6-5
D: .
size: .
CDR3: CASSRLTAENGYTF
DNA: TGTGCCAGCAGTCGCCTCACCGCCGAGAATGGCTACACCTTC

J: TRBJ2-6
V: TRBV7-8
D: TRBD2
size: .
CDR3: CASSLRLAGDSGANVLTF
DNA: TGTGCCAGCAGCTTGCGACTAGCGGGCGACTCTGGGGCCAACGTCCTGACTTTC

J: TRBJ1-2
V: TRBV25-1
D: .
size: .
CDR3: CASSQESRGYGYTF
DNA: TGTGCCAGCAGTCAGGAAAGTCGGGGCTATGGCTACACCTTC

J: TRBJ2-7
V: TRBV30
D: TRBD1
size: .
CDR3: CAWRAGQGSYEQYF
DNA: TGTGCCTGGAGAGCAGGACAGGGGTCCTACGAGCAGTACTTC

J: TRBJ1-2
V: TRBV5-4
D: .
size: once
CDR3: CASSGGGSYGYTF
DNA: TGTGCCAGCAGCGGGGGAGGTTCCTATGGCTACACCTTC

J: TRBJ2-7
V: TRBV27
D: TRBD1
size: .
CDR3: CASSAGQGAFYEQYF
DNA: TGTGCCAGCAGTGCGGGACAGGGGGCATTTTACGAGCAGTACTTC

J: TRBJ2-2
V: TRBV6-5
D: .
size: .
CDR3: CASSYSELEGPGELFF
DNA: TGTGCCAGCAGTTACTCGGAGTTGGAGGGCCCCGGGGAGCTGTTTTTT

J: TRBJ2-2
V: TRBV28
D: TRBD1
size: .
CDR3: CASSFGDRDTGELFF
DNA: TGTGCCAGCAGTTTTGGGGACAGGGACACCGGGGAGCTGTTTTTT

J: TRBJ2-1
V: TRBV3-1/TRBV3-2
D: TRBD2
size: .
CDR3: CASSQSMGGNNNEQFF
DNA: TGTGCCAGCAGCCAATCTATGGGGGGGAACAACAATGAGCAGTTCTTC

J: TRBJ2-2
V: TRBV28
D: .
size: many
CDR3: CASEGTGELFF
DNA: TGTGCCAGTGAGGGCACCGGGGAGCTGTTTTTT

J: TRBJ2-1
V: TRBV6-2/TRBV6-3
D: .
size: .
CDR3: CASSSPRESEQFF
DNA: TGTGCCAGCAGTTCACCTCGGGAGTCTGAGCAGTTCTTC

J: TRBJ1-1
V: TRBV28
D: .
size: once
CDR3: CASRQATEAFF
DNA: TGTGCCAGCAGGCAAGCCACTGAAGCTTTCTTT

J: TRBJ2-3
V: TRBV7-9
D: TRBD1
size: .
CDR3: CASSLGTGPPVAQYF
DNA: TGTGCCAGCAGCTTAGGGACAGGGCCTCCAGTTGCGCAGTATTTT

J: TRBJ1-5
V: TRBV3-1/TRBV3-2
D: .
size: .
CDR3: CASSQESYQPQHF
DNA: TGTGCCAGCAGCCAAGAATCCTATCAGCCCCAGCATTTT

J: TRBJ1-5
V: TRBV2
D: .
size: .
CDR3: CASSERRNQPQHF
DNA: TGTGCCAGCAGTGAAAGGCGGAATCAGCCCCAGCATTTT

J: TRBJ1-1
V: TRBV6-1
D: .
size: few
CDR3: CASSDDLVGVYTEAFF
DNA: TGTGCCAGCAGTGACGACCTCGTCGGGGTATACACTGAAGCTTTCTTT

J: TRBJ2-2
V: TRBV12-3/TRBV12-4
D: .
size: .
CDR3: CASAQGFTGELFF
DNA: TGTGCCAGCGCTCAGGGATTCACCGGGGAGCTGTTTTTT